Below are 19 T cell receptor beta chains sequenced from a single sample in a study of blood T cell repertoires in COVID-19. TCRdb's copy holds only in-frame clones and misses some; the assay was immunoSEQ multiplex PCR. There are under 150,000 clones in the sample; 85% occur only once, and approximately 13% lies in the top ten. The specimen was peripheral blood. These receptors were obtained from a human donor in a cohort sampled during active COVID-19.

This clone was recorded a few times. The chain links TRBV7-2 to TRBJ2-2; D is possibly TRBD1 (6 bases). V lost 5 bases and J lost 6, with 13 bases in between. The CDR3 has 14 residues. From germline, CDR1 is SGHTA and CDR2 FQGNSA. CDR3 residues: CASSAGQPAGELFF. CDR3 DNA sequence: TGTGCCAGCAGCGCAGGACAGCCGGCCGGGGAGCTGTTTTTT. The full variable domain, rest sourced from reference TRBV7-2 and TRBJ2-2, is GAGVSQSPSNKVTEKGKDVELRCDPISGHTALYWYRQSLGQGLEFLIYFQGNSAPDKSGLPSDRFSAERTGGSVSTLTIQRTQQEDSAVYLCASSAGQPAGELFFGEGSRLTVL.

This chain uses TRBV30 with TRBJ1-4; D ambiguous. Germline assignment: CDR1 GTSNPN and CDR2 SVGIG (reference sequence). The CDR3 spans 15 residues. The V end lost 1 base, the J end lost 0 bases, and 9 bases lay between the germline ends. The CDR3 reads CAWSAQPATNEKLFF. CDR3 DNA sequence: TGTGCCTGGAGTGCCCAACCGGCAACTAATGAAAAACTGTTTTTT.

This clone was recorded only once. The V gene is TRBV3-1 (or the pseudogene TRBV3-2), the J gene TRBJ1-2; D uncertain. Trimming took off 1 base at V and 6 bases at J, with 9 bases between the two ends. The CDR3 sequence is 13 residues long. Germline V gives CDR1 LGHDT, CDR2 YNNKEL (reference sequence). The chain's CDR3 is CASSQGEGDGYTF. CDR3 bases: TGTGCCAGCAGCCAAGGCGAGGGAGATGGCTACACCTTC.

The chain recombines TRBV6-1 with TRBJ1-5; D is unclear. The CDR3 covers 14 residues. Germline V gene data show CDR1 as MNHNS and CDR2 as SASEGT. V lost 1 base to trimming and J lost 7 bases, with 11 bases between them. CDR3 region: CASSEGWSEQPQHF. The CDR3 DNA reads TGTGCCAGCAGTGAAGGGTGGTCGGAGCAGCCCCAGCATTTT.

This chain uses TRBV7-2 with TRBJ1-5; the match to TRBD1 covers 9 bases. The CDR3 is 15 residues long. Germline CDR1 SGHTA, CDR2 FQGNSA. The V segment lost 3 bases and the J segment 6 bases; nucleotides outside the gene matches: 6. The CDR3 nucleotides are TGTGCCAGCAGCTTTGGACAGGGGCAGGCTCAGCCCCAGCATTTT. It codes for CASSFGQGQAQPQHF. Full variable domain (rest looked up from reference TRBV7-2 and TRBJ1-5): GAGVSQSPSNKVTEKGKDVELRCDPISGHTALYWYRQSLGQGLEFLIYFQGNSAPDKSGLPSDRFSAERTGGSVSTLTIQRTQQEDSAVYLCASSFGQGQAQPQHFGDGTRLSIL.

The chain uses TRBV2 and TRBJ1-6, with 7 bases matching TRBD1. Trimming removed 6 bases from V and 8 bases from J; junction bases left unmatched: 7. The CDR3 covers 14 residues. Germline loops: CDR1 SNHLY, CDR2 FYNNEI. The CDR3 sequence: CASRTDRRDSPLHF. In nucleotides, the CDR3 is TGTGCCAGCAGAACGGACAGGAGGGATTCACCCCTCCACTTT.

The rearrangement joins TRBV24-1 to TRBJ2-3, with D possibly TRBD2 on 6 matching bases. The germline CDR1 and CDR2 sequences are KGHDR and SFDVKD. V lost 0 bases, J lost 4 bases, and 16 bases lay in between. The CDR3 consists of 17 residues. Here the CDR3 reads CATSDLHAGGAPDTQYF. The CDR3 coding sequence is TGTGCCACCAGTGATTTGCATGCGGGCGGGGCACCAGATACGCAGTATTTT.

This clone has a handful of counts. CDR3 in amino acids: CAIMDTSFNYGYTF. CDR3 nucleotide sequence: TGTGCCATCATGGACACATCTTTTAACTATGGCTACACCTTC. This chain links TRBV10-3 with TRBJ1-2; D is possibly TRBD1 (5 bases). This CDR3 region has 14 residues. Per the germline V gene, CDR1 is ENHRY and CDR2 is SYGVKD. The ends were cut back, 7 bases at V and 1 base at J, with 13 bases in the middle.

The chain joins TRBV7-8 to TRBJ2-7; TRBD2 is a possible D gene (6 bases). CDR1 is SGHVS, CDR2 FQNEAQ, per germline. The CDR3 loop spans 15 amino acids. Trimming shortened V by 4 bases and J by 9 bases, and 22 bases separated the two germline ends. DNA of the CDR3: TGTGCCAGCAGCTCCCTAGGAGGGGATCCTACGACGCAGTACTTC. This translates into CASSSLGGDPTTQYF.

This chain connects TRBV6-2 or TRBV6-3 to TRBJ1-6; D is perhaps TRBD1 (6 bases). The CDR3 sequence is 17 residues long. Germline CDR1 MNHEY, CDR2 SVGEGT. V was shortened by 2 bases and J by 0 bases, with 11 bases between the two germline ends. The CDR3 protein is CASSYLGASSYNSPLHF. CDR3 sequence (DNA): TGTGCCAGCAGTTACCTGGGGGCAAGCTCCTATAATTCACCCCTCCACTTT.

The chain links TRBV5-1 to TRBJ2-5, with 8 bases fitting TRBD2. Germline trimming cut 1 base from V and 5 bases from J; bases unmatched to any gene: 1. Germline CDR1 is SGHRS and CDR2 is YFSETQ. This CDR3 is 13 amino acids long. Written as DNA, the CDR3 is TGCGCCAGCAGCTTGAGCGGGAGTGAGACCCAGTACTTC. This codes for CASSLSGSETQYF.

The rearrangement links TRBV6-4 to TRBJ2-7, with 8 bases identical to TRBD1. V shed 2 bases, J shed 2 bases, and the junction held 8 bases outside the gene matches. The CDR3 has 16 residues. Germline V gene lookup returns CDR1 MRHNA and CDR2 SNTAGT. The CDR3 region is CASSDTGQGNPYEQYF. Here the CDR3 DNA reads TGTGCCAGCAGTGACACCGGACAGGGAAACCCCTACGAGCAGTACTTC.

The chain recombines TRBV6-1 with TRBJ1-4, with unresolved D. V lost 4 bases and J 3 bases, leaving 18 bases between the germline ends. From germline, CDR1 is MNHNS and CDR2 SASEGT. The CDR3 length is 17 residues. CDR3 sequence reads: CASSARGGFVANEKLFF. The CDR3 region has the DNA TGTGCCAGCAGTGCCCGGGGAGGGTTTGTAGCTAATGAAAAACTGTTTTTT.

This chain connects TRBV7-6 to TRBJ1-1, with TRBD1 identical over 7 bases. Unmatched junction bases numbered 15, after V lost 4 bases and J lost 4 bases. Germline V gene data show CDR1 as SGHVS and CDR2 as FNYEAQ. This CDR3 region has 17 residues. CDR3 residues: CASSSGQSSGGVTEAFF. CDR3 sequence (DNA): TGTGCCAGCAGCTCGGGACAGTCCTCGGGAGGGGTCACTGAAGCTTTCTTT.

In nucleotides, the CDR3 is TGCGCCAGCAGCTTGGTCCCCCAGAACACTGAAGCTTTCTTT. Its protein product is CASSLVPQNTEAFF. V and J are TRBV5-1 and TRBJ1-1; D remains unclear. The CDR3 is 14 residues long. V shed 0 bases and J shed 1 base, with 7 bases lying between them. CDR1 SGHRS and CDR2 YFSETQ come from the germline V gene.

The chain recombines TRBV11-2 with TRBJ1-6; TRBD1 might be the D (5 bases). CDR3 length equals 14 residues. Looked up from germline, CDR1 is SGHAT and CDR2 is FQNNGV. Trimming removed 3 bases from V and 7 bases from J, with 10 bases in between. The CDR3 loop reads CASSLGGRNSPLHF. CDR3 DNA sequence: TGTGCCAGCAGCTTGGGGGGTCGGAATTCACCCCTCCACTTT.

Note on this clone: With a much larger clone just one base away, this may be a read error. The V and J genes are TRBV19 and TRBJ2-1; 10 positions agree with TRBD2. CDR3 size: 15 residues. J gave up 4 bases and V 2 bases, and 2 bases lay outside the gene matches. In germline, CDR1 is LNHDA, CDR2 SQIVND (reference sequence). CDR3 residues: CASSITSGAYNEQFF. The CDR3 nucleotides read TGTGCCAGTAGTATAACTAGCGGGGCGTACAATGAGCAGTTCTTC.

This clone occurred once. V is TRBV24-1 and J is TRBJ2-2; 9 nucleotides align to TRBD1. The CDR3 is 13 residues long. V was clipped by 5 bases and J by 6 bases; unmatched bases: 0. CDR1 and CDR2 (germline): KGHDR, SFDVKD. The CDR3 loop reads CATSGQGAGELFF. The CDR3 bases are TGTGCCACCAGTGGACAGGGGGCCGGGGAGCTGTTTTTT.

This chain connects TRBV5-1 to TRBJ1-1, with TRBD1 identical over 8 bases. CDR1 and CDR2 from the germline V gene are SGHRS and YFSETQ. The trim removed 1 base at V and 4 bases at J, leaving 9 bases unmatched. This CDR3 is built from 16 residues. Here the CDR3 reads CASSLRNQGARTEAFF. The CDR3 DNA is TGCGCCAGCAGCTTGAGAAATCAGGGGGCGCGCACTGAAGCTTTCTTT.